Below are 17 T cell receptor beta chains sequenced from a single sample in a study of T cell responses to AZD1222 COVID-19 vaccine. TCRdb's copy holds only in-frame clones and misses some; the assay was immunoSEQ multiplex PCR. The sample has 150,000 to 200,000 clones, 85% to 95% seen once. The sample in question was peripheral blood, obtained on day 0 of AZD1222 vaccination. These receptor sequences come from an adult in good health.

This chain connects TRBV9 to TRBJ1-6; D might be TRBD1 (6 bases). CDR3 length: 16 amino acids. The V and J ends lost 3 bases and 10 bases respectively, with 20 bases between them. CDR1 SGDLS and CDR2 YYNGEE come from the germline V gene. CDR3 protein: CASSAPGLGASSPLHF. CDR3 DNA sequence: TGTGCCAGCAGCGCGCCGGGGCTGGGGGCAAGCTCACCCCTCCACTTT. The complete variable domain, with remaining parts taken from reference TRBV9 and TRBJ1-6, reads DSGVTQTPKHLITATGQRVTLRCSPRSGDLSVYWYQQSLDQGLQFLIQYYNGEERAKGNILERFSAQQFPDLHSELNLSSLELGDSALYFCASSAPGLGASSPLHFGNGTRLTVT.

The CDR3 nucleotides read TGTGCCAGCAGCTTCCGGACTAGCGGCCAAGAGACCCAGTACTTC. It specifies CASSFRTSGQETQYF. V is TRBV9 and J is TRBJ2-5, with TRBD2 matching over 10 bases. CDR1 is SGDLS and CDR2 is YYNGEE in the germline V gene. V shed 4 bases and J 1 base; nucleotides not matched to a gene: 4. The CDR3 has 15 amino acids. The full variable domain, in which reference TRBV9 and TRBJ2-5 provide the parts outside the CDR3, is DSGVTQTPKHLITATGQRVTLRCSPRSGDLSVYWYQQSLDQGLQFLIQYYNGEERAKGNILERFSAQQFPDLHSELNLSSLELGDSALYFCASSFRTSGQETQYFGPGTRLLVL.

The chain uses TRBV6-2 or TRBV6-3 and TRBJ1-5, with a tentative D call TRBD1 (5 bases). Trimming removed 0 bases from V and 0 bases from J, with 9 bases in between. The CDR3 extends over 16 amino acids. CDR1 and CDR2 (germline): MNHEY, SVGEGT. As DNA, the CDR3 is TGTGCCAGCAGTTACTCGAAGGGGATTAGCAATCAGCCCCAGCATTTT. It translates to CASSYSKGISNQPQHF.

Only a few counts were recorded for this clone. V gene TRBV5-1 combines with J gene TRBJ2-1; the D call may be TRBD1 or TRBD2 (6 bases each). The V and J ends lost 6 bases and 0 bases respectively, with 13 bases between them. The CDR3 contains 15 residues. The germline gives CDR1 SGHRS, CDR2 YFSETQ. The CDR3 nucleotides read TGCGCCAGCACGCGGGACACGAGCTCCTACAATGAGCAGTTCTTC. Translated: CASTRDTSSYNEQFF. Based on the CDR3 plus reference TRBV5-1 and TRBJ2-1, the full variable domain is KAGVTQTPRYLIKTRGQQVTLSCSPISGHRSVSWYQQTPGQGLQFLFEYFSETQRNKGNFPGRFSGRQFSNSRSEMNVSTLELGDSALYLCASTRDTSSYNEQFFGPGTRLTVL.

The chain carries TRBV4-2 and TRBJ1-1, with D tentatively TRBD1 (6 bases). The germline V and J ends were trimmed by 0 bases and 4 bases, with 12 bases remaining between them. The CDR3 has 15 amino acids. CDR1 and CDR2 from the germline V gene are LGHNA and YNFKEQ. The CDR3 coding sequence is TGTGCCAGCAGCCAAGAACGAGGGGGGGGCACTGAAGCTTTCTTT. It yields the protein CASSQERGGGTEAFF.

The CDR3 reads CASRPGGDTEAFF. The CDR3 DNA reads TGTGCCAGCAGACCTGGTGGGGACACTGAAGCTTTCTTT. J is TRBJ1-1 and V is TRBV6-5; D remains unclear. Germline loops: CDR1 MNHEY, CDR2 SVGAGI. This CDR3 spans 13 amino acids. V lost 6 bases to trimming and J lost 3 bases, with 11 bases between them.

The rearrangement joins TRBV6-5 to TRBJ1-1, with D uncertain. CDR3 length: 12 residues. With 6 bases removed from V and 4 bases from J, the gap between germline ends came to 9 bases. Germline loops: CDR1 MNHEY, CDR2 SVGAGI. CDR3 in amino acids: CASSHGSTEAFF. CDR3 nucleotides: TGTGCCAGCAGCCATGGTTCCACTGAAGCTTTCTTT.

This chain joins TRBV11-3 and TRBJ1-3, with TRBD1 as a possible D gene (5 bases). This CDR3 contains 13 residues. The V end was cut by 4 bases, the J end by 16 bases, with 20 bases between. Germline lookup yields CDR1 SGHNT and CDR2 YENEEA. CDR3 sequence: CASSSRDGRLMYF. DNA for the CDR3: TGTGCCAGCAGCTCCCGGGACGGCCGTTTGATGTATTTT.

The DNA of the CDR3 is TGTGCCAGCAGTGCAGGACAGGGTAAAGGTGGCACTGAAGCTTTCTTT. Translated, it gives CASSAGQGKGGTEAFF. The chain uses TRBV2 and TRBJ1-1; 8 bases align to TRBD1. Trimming at V came to 4 bases and at J to 4 bases, leaving 11 bases not matched to a gene. The germline V gene encodes CDR1 SNHLY and CDR2 FYNNEI. The CDR3 has 16 residues.

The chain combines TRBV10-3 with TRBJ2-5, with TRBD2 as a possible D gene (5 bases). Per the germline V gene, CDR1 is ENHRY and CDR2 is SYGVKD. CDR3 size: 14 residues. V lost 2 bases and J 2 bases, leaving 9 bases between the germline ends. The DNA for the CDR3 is TGTGCCATCAGTGAGCGACTACTACAAGAGACCCAGTACTTC. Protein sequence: CAISERLLQETQYF.

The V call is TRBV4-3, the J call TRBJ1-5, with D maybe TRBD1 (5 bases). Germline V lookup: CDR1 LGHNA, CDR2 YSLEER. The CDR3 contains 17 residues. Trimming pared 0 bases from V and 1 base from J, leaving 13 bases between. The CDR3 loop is CASSQDRAGWSNQPQHF. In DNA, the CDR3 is TGCGCCAGCAGCCAAGATCGGGCAGGGTGGAGCAATCAGCCCCAGCATTTT.

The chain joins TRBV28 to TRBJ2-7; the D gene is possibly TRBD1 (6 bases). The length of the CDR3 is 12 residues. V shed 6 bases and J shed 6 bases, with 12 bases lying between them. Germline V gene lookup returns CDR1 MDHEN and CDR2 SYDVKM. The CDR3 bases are TGTGCCAGCAGGGACAGCCACTCCGAGCAGTACTTC. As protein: CASRDSHSEQYF. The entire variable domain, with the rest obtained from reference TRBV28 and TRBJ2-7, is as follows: DVKVTQSSRYLVKRTGEKVFLECVQDMDHENMFWYRQDPGLGLRLIYFSYDVKMKEKGDIPEGYSVSREKKERFSLILESASTNQTSMYLCASRDSHSEQYFGPGTRLTVT.

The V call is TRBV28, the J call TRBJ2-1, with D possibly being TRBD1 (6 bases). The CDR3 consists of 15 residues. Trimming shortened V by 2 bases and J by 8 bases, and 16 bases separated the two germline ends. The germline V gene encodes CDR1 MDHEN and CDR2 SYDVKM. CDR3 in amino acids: CASSLRGTLRYEQFF. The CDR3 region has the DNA TGTGCCAGCAGTTTAAGGGGGACGCTTCGCTATGAGCAGTTCTTC.

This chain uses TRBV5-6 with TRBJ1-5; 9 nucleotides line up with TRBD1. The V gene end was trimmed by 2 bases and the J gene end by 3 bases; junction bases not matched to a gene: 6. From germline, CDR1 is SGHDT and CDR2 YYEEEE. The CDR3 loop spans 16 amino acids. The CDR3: CASSFSGQGYNQPQHF. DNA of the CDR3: TGTGCCAGCAGCTTCTCGGGACAGGGTTACAATCAGCCCCAGCATTTT.

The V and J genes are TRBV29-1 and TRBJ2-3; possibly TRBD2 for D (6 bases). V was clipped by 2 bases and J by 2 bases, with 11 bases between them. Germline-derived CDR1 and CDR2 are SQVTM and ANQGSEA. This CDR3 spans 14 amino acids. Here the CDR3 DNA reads TGCAGCGTTGAATCCCGGGGGTACACAGATACGCAGTATTTT. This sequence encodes CSVESRGYTDTQYF.

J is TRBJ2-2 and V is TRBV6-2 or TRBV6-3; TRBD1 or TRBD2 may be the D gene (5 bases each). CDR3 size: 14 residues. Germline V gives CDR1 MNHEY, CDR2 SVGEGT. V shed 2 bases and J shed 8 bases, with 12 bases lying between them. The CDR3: CASSYTGLGGELFF. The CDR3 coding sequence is TGTGCCAGCAGTTACACAGGACTGGGAGGGGAGCTGTTTTTT.

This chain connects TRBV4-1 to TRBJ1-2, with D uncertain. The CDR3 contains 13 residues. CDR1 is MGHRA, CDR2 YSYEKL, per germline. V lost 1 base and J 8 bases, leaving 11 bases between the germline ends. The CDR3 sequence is CASSQAVTTGYTF. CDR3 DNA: TGCGCCAGCAGCCAAGCGGTCACCACCGGCTACACCTTC.